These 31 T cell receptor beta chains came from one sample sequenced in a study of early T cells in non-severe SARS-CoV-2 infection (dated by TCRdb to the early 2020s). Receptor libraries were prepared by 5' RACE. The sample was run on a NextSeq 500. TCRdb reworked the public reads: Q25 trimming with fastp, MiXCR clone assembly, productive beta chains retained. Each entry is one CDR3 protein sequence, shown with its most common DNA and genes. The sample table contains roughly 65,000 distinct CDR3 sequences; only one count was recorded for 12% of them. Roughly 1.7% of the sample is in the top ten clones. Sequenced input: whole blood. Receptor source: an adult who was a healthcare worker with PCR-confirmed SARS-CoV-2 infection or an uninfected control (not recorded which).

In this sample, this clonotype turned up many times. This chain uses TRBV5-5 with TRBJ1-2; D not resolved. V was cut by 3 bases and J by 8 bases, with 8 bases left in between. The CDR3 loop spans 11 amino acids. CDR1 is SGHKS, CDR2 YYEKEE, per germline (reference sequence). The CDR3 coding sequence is TGTGCCAGCAGCTCAGTGTTCGGCTACACCTTC. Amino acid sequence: CASSSVFGYTF.

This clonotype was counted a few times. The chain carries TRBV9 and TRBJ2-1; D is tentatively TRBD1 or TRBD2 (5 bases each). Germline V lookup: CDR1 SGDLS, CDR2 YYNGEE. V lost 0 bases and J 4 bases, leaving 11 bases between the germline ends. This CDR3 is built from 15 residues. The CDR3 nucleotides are TGTGCCAGCAGCGTAGACCAGGGAGTATACAATGAGCAGTTCTTC. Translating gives CASSVDQGVYNEQFF.

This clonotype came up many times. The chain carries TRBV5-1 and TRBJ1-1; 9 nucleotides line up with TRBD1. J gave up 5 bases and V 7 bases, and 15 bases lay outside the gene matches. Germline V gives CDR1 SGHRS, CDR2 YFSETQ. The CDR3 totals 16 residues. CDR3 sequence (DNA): TGCGCCAGCCGGGAGACTTACAGGGGGCGCGGTACTGAAGCTTTCTTT. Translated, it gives CASRETYRGRGTEAFF.

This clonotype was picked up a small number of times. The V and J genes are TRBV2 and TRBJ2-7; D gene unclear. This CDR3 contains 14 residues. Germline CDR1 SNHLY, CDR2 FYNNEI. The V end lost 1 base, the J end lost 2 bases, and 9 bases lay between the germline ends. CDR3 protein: CASSEGRPAYEQYF. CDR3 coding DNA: TGTGCCAGCAGTGAAGGCAGGCCCGCCTACGAGCAGTACTTC. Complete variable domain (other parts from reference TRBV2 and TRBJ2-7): EPEVTQTPSHQVTQMGQEVILRCVPISNHLYFYWYRQILGQKVEFLVSFYNNEISEKSEIFDDQFSVERPDGSNFTLKIRSTKLEDSAMYFCASSEGRPAYEQYFGPGTRLTVT.

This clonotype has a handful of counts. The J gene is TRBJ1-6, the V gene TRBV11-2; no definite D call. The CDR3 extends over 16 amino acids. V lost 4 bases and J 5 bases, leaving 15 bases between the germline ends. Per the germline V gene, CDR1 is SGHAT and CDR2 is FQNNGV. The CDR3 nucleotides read TGTGCCAGCAGCTACCACGGACCTAGAGATAATTCACCCCTCCACTTT. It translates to CASSYHGPRDNSPLHF.

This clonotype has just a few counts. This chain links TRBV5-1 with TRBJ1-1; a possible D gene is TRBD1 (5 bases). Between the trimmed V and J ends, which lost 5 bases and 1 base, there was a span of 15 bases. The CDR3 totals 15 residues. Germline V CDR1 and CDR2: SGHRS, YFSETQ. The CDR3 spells CASRSTAGTNTEAFF. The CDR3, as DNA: TGCGCCAGCAGGAGCACCGCGGGGACGAACACTGAAGCTTTCTTT.

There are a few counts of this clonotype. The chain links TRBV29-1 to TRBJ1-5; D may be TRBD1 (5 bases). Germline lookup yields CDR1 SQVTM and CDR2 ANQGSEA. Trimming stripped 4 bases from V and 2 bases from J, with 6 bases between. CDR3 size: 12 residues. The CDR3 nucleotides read TGCAGCGTTGCACAGGGCAATCAGCCCCAGCATTTT. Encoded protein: CSVAQGNQPQHF.

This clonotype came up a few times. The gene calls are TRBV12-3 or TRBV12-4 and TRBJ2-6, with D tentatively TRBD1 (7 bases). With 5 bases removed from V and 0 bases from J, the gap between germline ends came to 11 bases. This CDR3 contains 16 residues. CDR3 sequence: CASSHQGGSGANVLTF. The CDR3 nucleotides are TGTGCCAGCAGTCACCAGGGGGGCTCTGGGGCCAACGTCCTGACTTTC.

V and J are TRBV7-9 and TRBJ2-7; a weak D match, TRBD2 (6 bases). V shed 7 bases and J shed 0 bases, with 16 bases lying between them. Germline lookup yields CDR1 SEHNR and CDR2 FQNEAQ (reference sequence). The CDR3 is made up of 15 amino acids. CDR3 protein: CASTHWRGSSYEQYF. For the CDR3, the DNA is TGTGCCAGCACTCACTGGAGGGGTAGCTCCTACGAGCAGTACTTC.

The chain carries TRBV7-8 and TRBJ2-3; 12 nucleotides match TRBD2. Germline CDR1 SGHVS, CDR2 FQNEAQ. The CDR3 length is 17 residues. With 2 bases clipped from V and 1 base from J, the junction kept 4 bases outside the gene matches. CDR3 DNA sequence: TGTGCCAGCAGCTTACCCCGACTAGCGGGGGGCACAGATACGCAGTATTTT. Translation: CASSLPRLAGGTDTQYF.

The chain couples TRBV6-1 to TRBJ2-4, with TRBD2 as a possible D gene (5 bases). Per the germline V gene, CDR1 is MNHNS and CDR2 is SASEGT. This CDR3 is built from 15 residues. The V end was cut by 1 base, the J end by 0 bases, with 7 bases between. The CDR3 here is CASSEGGLAKNIQYF. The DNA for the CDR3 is TGTGCCAGCAGTGAAGGCGGGTTAGCCAAAAACATTCAGTACTTC.

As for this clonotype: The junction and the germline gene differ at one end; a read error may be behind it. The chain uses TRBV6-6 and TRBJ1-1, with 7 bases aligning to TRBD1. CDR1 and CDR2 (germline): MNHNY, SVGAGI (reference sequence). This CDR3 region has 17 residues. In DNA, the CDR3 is TGTGCCAACAGTGTTTTCGGGACAGCATATATGAACACTGAAGCTTTCTTT. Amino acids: CANSVFGTAYMNTEAFF.

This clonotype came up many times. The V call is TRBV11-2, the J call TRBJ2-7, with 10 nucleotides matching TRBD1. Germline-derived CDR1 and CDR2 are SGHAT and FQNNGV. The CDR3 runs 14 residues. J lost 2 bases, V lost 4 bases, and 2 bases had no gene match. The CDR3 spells CASSSGTGAYEQYF. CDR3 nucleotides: TGTGCCAGCAGCTCCGGGACAGGGGCCTACGAGCAGTACTTC.

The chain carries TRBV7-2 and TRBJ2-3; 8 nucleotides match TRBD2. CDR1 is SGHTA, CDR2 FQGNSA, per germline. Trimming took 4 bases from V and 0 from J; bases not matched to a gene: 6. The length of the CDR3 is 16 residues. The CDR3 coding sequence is TGTGCCAGCAGCTCGGGCGGGGGGCCTAGCACAGATACGCAGTATTTT. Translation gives CASSSGGGPSTDTQYF.

The CDR3 bases are TGCGCCAGCAGCTTGACAGTCTTTCGGGAAAAACTGTTTTTT. It encodes CASSLTVFREKLFF. The chain carries TRBV5-1 and TRBJ1-4, with no clear D. The CDR3 length is 14 residues. Deletions cut 1 base from V and 8 bases from J, with 12 bases between. Germline V gene sequence: CDR1 SGHRS, CDR2 YFSETQ.

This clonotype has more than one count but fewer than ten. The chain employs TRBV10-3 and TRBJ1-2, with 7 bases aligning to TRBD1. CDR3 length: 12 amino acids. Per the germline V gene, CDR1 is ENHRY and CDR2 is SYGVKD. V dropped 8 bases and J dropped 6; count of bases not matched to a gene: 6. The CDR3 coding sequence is TGTGCCATCTCCGTCACAGGGGATGGCTACACCTTC. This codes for CAISVTGDGYTF.

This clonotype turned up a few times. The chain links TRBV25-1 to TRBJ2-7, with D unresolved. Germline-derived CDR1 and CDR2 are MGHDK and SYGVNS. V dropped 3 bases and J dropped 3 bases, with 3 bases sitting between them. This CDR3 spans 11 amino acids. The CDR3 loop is CASSDLYEQYF. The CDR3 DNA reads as TGTGCCAGCAGTGATCTCTACGAGCAGTACTTC.

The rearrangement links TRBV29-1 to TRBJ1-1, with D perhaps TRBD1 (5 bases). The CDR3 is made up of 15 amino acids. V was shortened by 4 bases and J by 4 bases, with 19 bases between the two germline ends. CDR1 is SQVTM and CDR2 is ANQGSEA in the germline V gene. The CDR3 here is CSVGSGLGVATEAFF. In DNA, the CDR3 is TGCAGCGTTGGTTCGGGGCTCGGGGTGGCCACTGAAGCTTTCTTT.

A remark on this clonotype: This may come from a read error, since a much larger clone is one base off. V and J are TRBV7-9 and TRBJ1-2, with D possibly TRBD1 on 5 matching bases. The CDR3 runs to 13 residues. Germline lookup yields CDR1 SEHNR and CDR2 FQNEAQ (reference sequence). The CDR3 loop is CGSSQPQGFGYTF. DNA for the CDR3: TGTGGCAGCAGCCAACCCCAGGGTTTTGGCTACACCTTC.

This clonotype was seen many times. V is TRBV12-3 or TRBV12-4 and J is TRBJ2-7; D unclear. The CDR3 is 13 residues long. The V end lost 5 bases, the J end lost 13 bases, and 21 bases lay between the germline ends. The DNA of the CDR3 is TGTGCCAGCAGTCACGGTTCTGGGGTCACGGTTTACTTC. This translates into CASSHGSGVTVYF.

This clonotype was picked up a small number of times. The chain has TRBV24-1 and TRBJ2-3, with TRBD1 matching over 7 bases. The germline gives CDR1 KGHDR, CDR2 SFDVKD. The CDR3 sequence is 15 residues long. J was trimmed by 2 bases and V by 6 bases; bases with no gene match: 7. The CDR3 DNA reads TGTGCCACCAGTCCCGGACAGGTCGCCACAGATACGCAGTATTTT. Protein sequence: CATSPGQVATDTQYF.

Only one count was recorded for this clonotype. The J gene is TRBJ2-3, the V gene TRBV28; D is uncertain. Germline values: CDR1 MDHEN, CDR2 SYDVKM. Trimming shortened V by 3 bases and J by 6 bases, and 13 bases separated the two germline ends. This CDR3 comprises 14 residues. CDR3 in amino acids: CASSFRPLPDTQYF. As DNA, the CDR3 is TGTGCCAGCAGTTTCCGACCGCTGCCGGATACGCAGTATTTT.

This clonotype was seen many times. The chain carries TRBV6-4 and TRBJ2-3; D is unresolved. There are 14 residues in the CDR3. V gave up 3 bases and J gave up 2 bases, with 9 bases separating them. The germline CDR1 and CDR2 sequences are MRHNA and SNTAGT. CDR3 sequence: CASSEGTTTDTQYF. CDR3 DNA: TGTGCCAGCAGTGAAGGCACAACCACAGATACGCAGTATTTT.

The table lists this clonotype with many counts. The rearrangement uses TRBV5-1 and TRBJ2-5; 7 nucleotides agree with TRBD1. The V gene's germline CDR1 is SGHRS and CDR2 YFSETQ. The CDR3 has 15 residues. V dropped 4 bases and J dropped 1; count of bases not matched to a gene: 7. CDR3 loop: CASSEMTGTQETQYF. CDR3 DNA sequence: TGCGCCAGCAGCGAGATGACAGGGACCCAAGAGACCCAGTACTTC.

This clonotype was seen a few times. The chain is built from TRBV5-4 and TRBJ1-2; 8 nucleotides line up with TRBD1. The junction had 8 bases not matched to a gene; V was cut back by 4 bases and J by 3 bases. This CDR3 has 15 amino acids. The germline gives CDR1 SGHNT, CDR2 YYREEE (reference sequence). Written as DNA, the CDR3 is TGTGCCAGCAGCCATTGGACAGGGCCCGACTATGGCTACACCTTC. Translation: CASSHWTGPDYGYTF.

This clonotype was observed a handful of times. The CDR3 DNA reads TGTGCCAGCAGTTTATTTGGAGGGAGCACCGGGGAGCTGTTTTTT. Amino acid sequence: CASSLFGGSTGELFF. V gene TRBV27 combines with J gene TRBJ2-2; D might be TRBD2 (6 bases). V lost 1 base to trimming and J lost 4 bases, with 10 bases between them. Germline V gives CDR1 MNHEY, CDR2 SMNVEV (reference sequence). The CDR3 is made up of 15 amino acids.

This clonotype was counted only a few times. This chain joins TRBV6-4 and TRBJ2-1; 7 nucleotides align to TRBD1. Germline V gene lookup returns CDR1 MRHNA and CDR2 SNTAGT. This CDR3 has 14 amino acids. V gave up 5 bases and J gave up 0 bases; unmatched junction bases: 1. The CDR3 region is CASSRDSSYNEQFF. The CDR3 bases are TGTGCCAGCAGTCGGGACAGCTCCTACAATGAGCAGTTCTTC.

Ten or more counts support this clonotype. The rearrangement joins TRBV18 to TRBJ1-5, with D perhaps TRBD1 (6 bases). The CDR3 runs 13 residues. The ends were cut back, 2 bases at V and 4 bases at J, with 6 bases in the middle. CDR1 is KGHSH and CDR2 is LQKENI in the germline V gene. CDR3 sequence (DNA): TGTGCCAGCTCACCAGACAGGAATCAGCCCCAGCATTTT. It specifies CASSPDRNQPQHF. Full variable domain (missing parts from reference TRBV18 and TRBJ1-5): NAGVMQNPRHLVRRRGQEARLRCSPMKGHSHVYWYRQLPEEGLKFMVYLQKENIIDESGMPKERFSAEFPKEGPSILRIQQVVRGDSAAYFCASSPDRNQPQHFGDGTRLSIL.

The CDR3 DNA reads TGCAGCGTTGATTCCGGGGGGCAAAGCTCCTACGAGCAGTACTTC. Protein product: CSVDSGGQSSYEQYF. The chain combines TRBV29-1 with TRBJ2-7, with D perhaps matching TRBD2 (7 bases). The CDR3 sequence is 15 residues long. V lost 3 bases and J lost 0, with 15 bases in between. CDR1 SQVTM and CDR2 ANQGSEA come from the germline V gene.

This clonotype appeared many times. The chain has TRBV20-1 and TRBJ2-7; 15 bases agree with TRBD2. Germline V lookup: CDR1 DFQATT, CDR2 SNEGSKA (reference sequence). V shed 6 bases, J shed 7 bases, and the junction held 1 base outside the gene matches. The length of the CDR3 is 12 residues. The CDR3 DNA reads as TGCAGTGCAGGGACTAGCGGGGGGGAGCAGTACTTC. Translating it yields CSAGTSGGEQYF.

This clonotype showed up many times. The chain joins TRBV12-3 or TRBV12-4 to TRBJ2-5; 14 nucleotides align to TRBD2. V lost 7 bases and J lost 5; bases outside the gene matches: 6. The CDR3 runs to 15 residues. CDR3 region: CASTLTSGGAETQYF. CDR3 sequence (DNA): TGTGCCAGCACCCTGACTAGCGGGGGGGCGGAGACCCAGTACTTC.